This T cell receptor beta chain was identified during a study of blood T cell repertoires in COVID-19 (TCRdb year 2020). Background for the entire study: Samples from collaborators originated in the United States, Italy and Spain and spanned both the acute and convalescent phases of COVID-19. The material from the prospective study consisted of cDNA or gDNA derived from T cells, B-cell-depleted T cells, or PBMCs. The dataset comprised deeply sampled blood TCRbeta repertoires from subjects exposed to, actively infected with, or recovered from COVID-19. The repertoires were made available in a free public database intended to serve as a resource for research on the immune response to SARS-CoV-2. The samples were drawn from the first 160 participants of the ongoing ImmuneRACE study and from 1,254 subjects provided by 6 global collaborators. The sample metadata nearly always contained a de-identified subject ID, COVID-19 status, age in years and sex. HLA class I and class II types, where available, came from metadata supplied by the sample provider rather than from assay-based typing.

CDR1 is given as SGHKS and CDR2 as YYEKEE, both from the germline V gene (reference sequence). Including cysteine and phenylalanine, the CDR3 has 14 amino acids. CDR3 DNA only is kept here, 42 bases in frame from base 1. V sheds 0 bases and J sheds 4 bases, leaving 10 bases between their ends. A word on this clone: What this receptor recognizes is not known. Base-call qualities are not available, and no considerably larger clone is one nucleotide away.

General study outcomes and caveats: Clinical and demographic metadata were provided uncurated, with the amount varying by source and participant.

TCRbeta CDR3 regions were amplified from genomic DNA by means of the immunoSEQ Assay, a bias-controlled multiplex PCR. Turning to the authors' computational methods: The number of nucleated cells in each sample was estimated by amplification of reference gene primers within the assay. To quantify the absolute abundance of each unique TCRbeta CDR3 rearrangement, sequence reads were collapsed and filtered. For each sample, productive Simpson clonality was calculated by taking the square root of Simpson's diversity index across productive rearrangements. TCRdb took over this immuneACCESS table, retaining in-frame rearrangements with V and J assigned. Such tables are incomplete; in checked studies, under half of the missing clones stem from an unresolved V gene, and the remainder is unexplained. That table furnishes V, J and clone size, whereas the DNA furnished D and trimming. The sample has 150,000 or so clones on record, around 81% of them singletons. The ten largest clones capture roughly 8.8% of the sample.

Each collaborating institution followed its own protocols to collect whole blood in K2EDTA tubes. For TCRbeta analysis, collaborator samples were shipped as frozen whole blood, as isolated PBMCs, or as DNA extracted from either sample type. The sequence derives from a human donor with acute or convalescent COVID-19. The donor label of this sample is uncertain. The sequencing sample was made of peripheral blood. The chain employs TRBV5-5 and TRBJ2-5; TRBD2 is a weak D gene call, 5 bases matching. The DNA sequence is TGTGCCAGCAGCTTGGGAGGGATGGCAGAGACCCAGTACTTC. It translates to CASSLGGMAETQYF.